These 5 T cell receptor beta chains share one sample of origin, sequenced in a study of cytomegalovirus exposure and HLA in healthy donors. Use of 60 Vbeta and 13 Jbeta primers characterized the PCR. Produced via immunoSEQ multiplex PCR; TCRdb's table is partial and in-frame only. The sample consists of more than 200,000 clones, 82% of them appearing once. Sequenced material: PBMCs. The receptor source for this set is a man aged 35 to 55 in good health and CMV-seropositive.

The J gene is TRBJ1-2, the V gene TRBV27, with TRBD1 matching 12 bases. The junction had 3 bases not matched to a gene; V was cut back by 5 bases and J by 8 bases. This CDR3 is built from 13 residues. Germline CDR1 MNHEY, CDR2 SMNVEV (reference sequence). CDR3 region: CASSSGTGGGYTF. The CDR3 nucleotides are TGTGCCAGCAGTAGCGGGACAGGGGGCGGCTACACCTTC.

In nucleotides, the CDR3 is TGCGCCAGCAGCCAAGGCGGGAGAGGCGATGAGCAGTTCTTC. Translating it yields CASSQGGRGDEQFF. The chain joins TRBV4-1 to TRBJ2-1; 7 positions match TRBD2. The germline CDR1 and CDR2 sequences are MGHRA and YSYEKL. The CDR3 extends over 14 amino acids. V trimming: 1 base; J trimming: 8 bases; junction bases outside the gene matches: 5.

CDR3 nucleotides: TGTGCCAGTAGTGTTGGACAGGGGGAGACCTACGAGCAGTACGTC. Its protein product is CASSVGQGETYEQYV. The chain is built from TRBV19 and TRBJ2-7, with 10 bases that match TRBD1. The CDR3 length is 15 residues. Per germline, CDR1 LNHDA and CDR2 SQIVND (reference sequence). J was trimmed by 2 bases and V by 5 bases; bases with no gene match: 6.

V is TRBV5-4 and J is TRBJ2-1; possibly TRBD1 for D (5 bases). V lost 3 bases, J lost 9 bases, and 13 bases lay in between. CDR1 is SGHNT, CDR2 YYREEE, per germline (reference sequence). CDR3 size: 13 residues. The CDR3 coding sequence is TGTGCCAGCAGCTCAGGGCTGGAACTTGAGCAGTTCTTC. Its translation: CASSSGLELEQFF.

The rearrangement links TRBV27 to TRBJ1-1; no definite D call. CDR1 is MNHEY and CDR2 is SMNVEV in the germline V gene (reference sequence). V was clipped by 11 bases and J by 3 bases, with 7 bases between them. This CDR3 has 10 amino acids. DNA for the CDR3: TGTGCCTCCGGGGACACTGAAGCTTTCTTT. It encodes CASGDTEAFF.